This TCR beta chain was found in a study of blood T cell repertoires in COVID-19 (dated by TCRdb to the early 2020s). Turning to the overall study: Samples covering the acute and convalescent phases of COVID-19 were provided by collaborators in the United States, Italy and Spain. The material from the prospective study consisted of cDNA or gDNA derived from T cells, B-cell-depleted T cells, or PBMCs. The dataset comprised deeply sampled blood TCRbeta repertoires from subjects exposed to, actively infected with, or recovered from COVID-19. The repertoires were released in a freely available public database intended as a resource for research on the immune response to SARS-CoV-2. Samples came from the ongoing ImmuneRACE study (first 160 participants) plus 1,254 subjects from 6 global collaborators. Nearly every sample came with metadata listing a de-identified subject ID, COVID-19 status, age in years and sex. Where available, HLA class I and class II types were taken from metadata supplied by the sample provider and were not determined by assay-based typing.

As to this clone: The antigen it binds to is not known. Per-base quality was not reported, and no clone a single base away is much larger than it.

The immunoSEQ Assay, a bias-controlled multiplex PCR, was used to amplify TCRbeta CDR3 regions from genomic DNA. As for the original processing: Within the assay, amplification of reference gene primers was used to estimate how many nucleated cells each sample contained. Sequence reads were collapsed and filtered to measure the absolute abundance of every unique TCRbeta CDR3 rearrangement. Productive Simpson clonality was computed per sample as the square root of Simpson's diversity index over productive rearrangements. Held by TCRdb, this immuneACCESS table contains in-frame sequences only and omits some clones. Under half of the omission traces to an unresolved V gene where checked; the cause of the rest is unknown. D and trimming were read from the DNA, whereas the V and J calls and clone size are those reported in that table. For this sample there are approximately 100,000 clones; 65% to 90% appear just once. Jointly, the top ten make up under 3.5% of the sample.

From the germline V gene (reference sequence), CDR1 is LNHNV and CDR2 is YYDKDF. From V the trimming removes 1 base and from J it removes 7 bases, while the gene matches leave 9 bases of the junction unaccounted for. Inclusive of the bounding cysteine and phenylalanine, the CDR3 is 16 residues long. CDR3 DNA is the only sequence kept; it has 48 bases, read in frame from the first base. General study outcomes and caveats: How much clinical and demographic metadata was included differed by source and by participant, and the metadata was provided uncurated.

In the prospective study, participants were roughly 18 to 100 years old, resided in 25 or so geographic areas of the United States, and were enrolled through a virtual design. Cohort assignment in the prospective study relied on participant-reported clinical history from a screening survey and a study questionnaire. Recovered participants in ImmuneRACE Cohort 3 were defined by two consecutive negative NP/OP PCR tests, clearance by a healthcare professional, or resolution of symptoms. In the prospective study, whole blood, serum and a nasopharyngeal or oropharyngeal swab were collected from each participant by mobile phlebotomists. Over a roughly 2-month period, participants in the prospective study had the option of providing additional blood draws and questionnaires. Blood samples from the prospective study were shipped frozen or at room temperature prior to DNA extraction.

This TCR was recovered from a woman in her forties or fifties who had recovered from COVID-19. The V gene is TRBV15 and the J gene is TRBJ2-3, with 9 central nucleotides matching TRBD2. Sequences were obtained from PBMCs or T cells enriched from blood (not recorded which). The CDR3: CATSRGGVAGAHTQYF. The DNA reads TGTGCCACCAGCAGAGGGGGGGTAGCGGGGGCCCATACGCAGTATTTT.